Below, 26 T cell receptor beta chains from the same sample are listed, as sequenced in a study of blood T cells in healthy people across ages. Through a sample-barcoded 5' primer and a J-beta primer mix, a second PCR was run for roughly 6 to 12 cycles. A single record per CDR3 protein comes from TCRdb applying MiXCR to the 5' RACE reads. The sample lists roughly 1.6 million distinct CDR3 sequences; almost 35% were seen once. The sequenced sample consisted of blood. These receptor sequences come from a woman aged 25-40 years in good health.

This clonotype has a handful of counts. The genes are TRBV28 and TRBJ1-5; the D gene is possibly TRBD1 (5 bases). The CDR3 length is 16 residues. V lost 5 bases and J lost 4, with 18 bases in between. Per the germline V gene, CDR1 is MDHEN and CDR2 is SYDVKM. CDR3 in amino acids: CASSPLGTGRNQPQHF. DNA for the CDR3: TGTGCCAGCAGTCCCTTAGGGACGGGGAGAAATCAGCCCCAGCATTTT.

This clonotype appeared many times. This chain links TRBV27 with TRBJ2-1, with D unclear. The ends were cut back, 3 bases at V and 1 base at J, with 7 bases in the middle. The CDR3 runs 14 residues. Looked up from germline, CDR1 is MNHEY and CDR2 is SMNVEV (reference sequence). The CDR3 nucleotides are TGTGCCAGCAGTTTTACAGTGTCCTACAATGAGCAGTTCTTC. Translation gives CASSFTVSYNEQFF.

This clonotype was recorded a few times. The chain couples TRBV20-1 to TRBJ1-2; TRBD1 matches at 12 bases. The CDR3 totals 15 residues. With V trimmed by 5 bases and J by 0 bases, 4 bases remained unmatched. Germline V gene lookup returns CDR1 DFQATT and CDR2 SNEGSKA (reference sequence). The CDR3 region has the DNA TGCAGTGCTGCGGGACAGGGGGCCACTAACTATGGCTACACCTTC. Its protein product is CSAAGQGATNYGYTF.

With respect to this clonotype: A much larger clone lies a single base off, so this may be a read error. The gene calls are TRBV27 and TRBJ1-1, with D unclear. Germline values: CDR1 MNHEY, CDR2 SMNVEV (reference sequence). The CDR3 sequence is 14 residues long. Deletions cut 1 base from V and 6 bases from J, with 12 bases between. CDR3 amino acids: CASSLYSPNAEAFF. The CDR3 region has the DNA TGTGCCAGCAGTTTATATAGCCCTAACGCTGAAGCTTTCTTT.

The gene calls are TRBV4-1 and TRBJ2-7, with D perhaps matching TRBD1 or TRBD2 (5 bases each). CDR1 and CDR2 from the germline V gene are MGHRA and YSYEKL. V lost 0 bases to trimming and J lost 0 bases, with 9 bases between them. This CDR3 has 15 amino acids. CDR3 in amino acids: CASSQDFGGSYEQYF. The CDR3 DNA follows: TGCGCCAGCAGCCAAGATTTTGGGGGCTCCTACGAGCAGTACTTC.

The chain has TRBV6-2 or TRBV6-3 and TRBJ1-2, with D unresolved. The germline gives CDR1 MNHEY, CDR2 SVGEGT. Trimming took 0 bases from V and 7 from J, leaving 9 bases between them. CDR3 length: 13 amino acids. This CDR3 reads CASSYSGVGGYTF. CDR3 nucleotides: TGTGCCAGCAGTTACTCGGGCGTCGGTGGCTACACCTTC.

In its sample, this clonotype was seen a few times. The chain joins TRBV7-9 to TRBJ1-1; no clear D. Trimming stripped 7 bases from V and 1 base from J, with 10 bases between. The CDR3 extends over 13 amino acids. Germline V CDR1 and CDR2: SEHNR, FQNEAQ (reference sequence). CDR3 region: CASTPDGNTEAFF. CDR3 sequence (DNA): TGTGCCAGCACCCCAGACGGGAACACTGAAGCTTTCTTT.

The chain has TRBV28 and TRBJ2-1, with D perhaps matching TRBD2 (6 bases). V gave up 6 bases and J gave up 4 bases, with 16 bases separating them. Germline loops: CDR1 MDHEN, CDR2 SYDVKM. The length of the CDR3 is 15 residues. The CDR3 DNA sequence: TGTGCCAGCAGACCCGCCTTGGGGACTTACAATGAGCAGTTCTTC. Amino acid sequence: CASRPALGTYNEQFF.

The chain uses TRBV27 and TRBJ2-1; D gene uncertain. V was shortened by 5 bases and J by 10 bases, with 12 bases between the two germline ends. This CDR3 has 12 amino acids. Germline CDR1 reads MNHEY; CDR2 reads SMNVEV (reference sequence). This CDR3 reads CASSPILGEQFF. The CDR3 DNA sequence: TGTGCCAGCAGTCCTATCCTGGGGGAGCAGTTCTTC.

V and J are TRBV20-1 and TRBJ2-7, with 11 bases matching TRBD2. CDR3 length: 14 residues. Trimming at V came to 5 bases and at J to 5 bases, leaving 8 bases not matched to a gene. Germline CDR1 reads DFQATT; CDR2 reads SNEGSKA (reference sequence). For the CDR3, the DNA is TGCAGTGCTTCCGGGACTAGCGGTTCAAACGAGCAGTACTTC. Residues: CSASGTSGSNEQYF.

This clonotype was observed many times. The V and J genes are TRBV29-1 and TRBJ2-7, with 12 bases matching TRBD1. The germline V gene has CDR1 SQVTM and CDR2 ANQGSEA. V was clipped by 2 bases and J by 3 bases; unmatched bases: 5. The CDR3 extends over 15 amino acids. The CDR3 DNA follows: TGCAGCGTTGAACGTCGGGACAGGGGGCACTACGAGCAGTACTTC. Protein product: CSVERRDRGHYEQYF.

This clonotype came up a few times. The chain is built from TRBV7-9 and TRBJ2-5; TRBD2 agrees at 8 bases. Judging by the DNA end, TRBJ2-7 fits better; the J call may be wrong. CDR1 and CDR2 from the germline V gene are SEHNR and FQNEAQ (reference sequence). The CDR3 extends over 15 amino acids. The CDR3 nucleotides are TGTGCCAGCAGCCCATCGGGGGGGCCCCGCAACGAGCAGTACTTC. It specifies CASSPSGGPRNEQYF.

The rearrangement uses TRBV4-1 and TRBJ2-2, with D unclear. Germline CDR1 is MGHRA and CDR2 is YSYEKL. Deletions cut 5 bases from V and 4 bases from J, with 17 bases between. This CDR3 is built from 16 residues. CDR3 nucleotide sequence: TGCGCCAGCAGCAGTAGTAGTGGGGTTGGCACCGGGGAGCTGTTTTTT. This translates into CASSSSSGVGTGELFF.

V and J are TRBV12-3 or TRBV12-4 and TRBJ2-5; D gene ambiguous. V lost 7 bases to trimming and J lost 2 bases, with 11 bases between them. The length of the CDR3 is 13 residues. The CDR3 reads CASNLLVQETQYF. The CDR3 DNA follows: TGTGCCAGCAACCTCCTAGTACAAGAGACCCAGTACTTC.

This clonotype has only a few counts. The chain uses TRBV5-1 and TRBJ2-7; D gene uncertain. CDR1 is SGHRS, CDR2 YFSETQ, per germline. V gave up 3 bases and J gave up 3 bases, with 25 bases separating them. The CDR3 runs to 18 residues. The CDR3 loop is CASSSAPADANTNYEQYF. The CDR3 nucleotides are TGCGCCAGCAGCTCGGCCCCGGCAGACGCAAACACGAACTACGAGCAGTACTTC.

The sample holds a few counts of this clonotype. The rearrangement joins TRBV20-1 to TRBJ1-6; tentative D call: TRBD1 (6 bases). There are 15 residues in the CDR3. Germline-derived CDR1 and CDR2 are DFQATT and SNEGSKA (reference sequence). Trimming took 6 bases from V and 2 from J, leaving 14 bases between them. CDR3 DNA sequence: TGCAGTGCCCAGGGACAATTAGCCTATAATTCACCCCTCCACTTT. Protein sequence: CSAQGQLAYNSPLHF.

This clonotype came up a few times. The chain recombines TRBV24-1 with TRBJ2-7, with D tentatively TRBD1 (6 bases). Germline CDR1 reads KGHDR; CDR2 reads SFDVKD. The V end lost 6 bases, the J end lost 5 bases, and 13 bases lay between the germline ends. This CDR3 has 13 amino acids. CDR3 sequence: CATSLQGGHEQYF. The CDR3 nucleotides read TGTGCCACCAGTTTACAGGGCGGCCACGAGCAGTACTTC.

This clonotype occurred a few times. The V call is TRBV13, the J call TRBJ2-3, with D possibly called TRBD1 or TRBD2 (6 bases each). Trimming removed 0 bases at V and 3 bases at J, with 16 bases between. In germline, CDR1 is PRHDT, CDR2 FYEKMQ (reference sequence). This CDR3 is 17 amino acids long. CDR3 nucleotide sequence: TGTGCCAGCAGCTTAGGCCCCGGGGGCCTAGGTACAGATACGCAGTATTTT. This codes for CASSLGPGGLGTDTQYF.

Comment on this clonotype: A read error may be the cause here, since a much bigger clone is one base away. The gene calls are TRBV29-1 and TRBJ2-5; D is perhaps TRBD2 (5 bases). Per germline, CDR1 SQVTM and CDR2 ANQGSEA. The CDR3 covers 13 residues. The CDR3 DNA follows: TGCAGCGTTAAGGGCTTGGTGTGGGAGACCCCGTACTTC. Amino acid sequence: CSVKGLVWETPYF.

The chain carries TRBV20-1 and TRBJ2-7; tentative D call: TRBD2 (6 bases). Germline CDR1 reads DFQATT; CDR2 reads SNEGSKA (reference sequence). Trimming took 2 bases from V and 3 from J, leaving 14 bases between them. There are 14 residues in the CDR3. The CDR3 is CSARRLVDGYEQYF. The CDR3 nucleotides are TGCAGTGCTAGAAGACTAGTCGACGGCTACGAGCAGTACTTC.

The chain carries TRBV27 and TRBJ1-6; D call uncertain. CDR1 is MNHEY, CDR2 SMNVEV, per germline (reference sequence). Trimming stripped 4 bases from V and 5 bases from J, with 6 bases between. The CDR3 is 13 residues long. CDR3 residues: CASSSYNNSPLHF. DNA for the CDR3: TGTGCCAGCAGTTCCTATAATAATTCACCCCTCCACTTT.

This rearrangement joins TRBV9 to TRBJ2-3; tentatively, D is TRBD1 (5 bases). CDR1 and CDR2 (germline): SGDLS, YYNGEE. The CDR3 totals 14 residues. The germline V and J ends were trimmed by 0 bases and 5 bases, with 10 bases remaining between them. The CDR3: CASSVGRDRDTQYF. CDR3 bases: TGTGCCAGCAGCGTAGGCAGGGATCGAGATACGCAGTATTTT.

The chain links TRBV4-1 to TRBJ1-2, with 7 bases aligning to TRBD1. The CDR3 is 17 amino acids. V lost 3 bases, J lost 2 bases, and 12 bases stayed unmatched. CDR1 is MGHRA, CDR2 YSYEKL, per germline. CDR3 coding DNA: TGCGCCAGCAGCCAGCCAAGAGGGGGCGCGGGAAACTATGGCTACACCTTC. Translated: CASSQPRGGAGNYGYTF.

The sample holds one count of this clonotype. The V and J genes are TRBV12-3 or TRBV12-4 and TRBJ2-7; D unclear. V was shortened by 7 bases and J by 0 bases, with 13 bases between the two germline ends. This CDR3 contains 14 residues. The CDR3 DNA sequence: TGTGCCAGCACCAAAGGGCGGAACTCCTACGAGCAGTACTTC. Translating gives CASTKGRNSYEQYF.

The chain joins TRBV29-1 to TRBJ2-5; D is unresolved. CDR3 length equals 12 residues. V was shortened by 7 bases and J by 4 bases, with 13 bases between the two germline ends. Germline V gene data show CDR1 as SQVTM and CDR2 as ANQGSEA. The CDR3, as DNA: TGCAGCGCAGGACGGACCCGAGAGACCCAGTACTTC. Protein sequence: CSAGRTRETQYF. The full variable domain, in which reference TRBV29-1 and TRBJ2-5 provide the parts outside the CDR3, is SAVISQKPSRDICQRGTSLTIQCQVDSQVTMMFWYRQQPGQSLTLIATANQGSEATYESGFVIDKFPISRPNLTFSTLTVSNMSPEDSSIYLCSAGRTRETQYFGPGTRLLVL.

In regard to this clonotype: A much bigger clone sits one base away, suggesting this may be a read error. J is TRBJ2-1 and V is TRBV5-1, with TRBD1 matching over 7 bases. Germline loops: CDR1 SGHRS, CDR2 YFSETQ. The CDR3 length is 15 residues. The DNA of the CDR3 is TGCGCCAGCAGACCTCAAGGGACAGACTACAATGAGAAGTTCTTC. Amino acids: CASRPQGTDYNEKFF.